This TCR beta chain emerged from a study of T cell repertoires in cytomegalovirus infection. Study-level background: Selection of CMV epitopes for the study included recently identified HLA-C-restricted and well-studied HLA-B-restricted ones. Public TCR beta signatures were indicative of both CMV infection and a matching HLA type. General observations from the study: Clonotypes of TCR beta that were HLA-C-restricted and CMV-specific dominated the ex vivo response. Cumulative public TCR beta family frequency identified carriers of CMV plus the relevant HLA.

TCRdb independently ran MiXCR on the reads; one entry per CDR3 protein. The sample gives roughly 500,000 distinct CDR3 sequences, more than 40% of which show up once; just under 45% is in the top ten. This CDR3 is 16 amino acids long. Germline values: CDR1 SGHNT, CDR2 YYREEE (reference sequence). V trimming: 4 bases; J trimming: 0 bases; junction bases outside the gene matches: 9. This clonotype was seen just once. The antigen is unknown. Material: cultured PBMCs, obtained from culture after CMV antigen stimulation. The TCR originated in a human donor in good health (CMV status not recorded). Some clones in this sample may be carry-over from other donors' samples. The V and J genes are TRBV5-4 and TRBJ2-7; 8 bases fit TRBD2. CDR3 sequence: CASSPGGSGPSYEQYF. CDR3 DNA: TGTGCCAGCAGCCCGGGGGGGTCGGGGCCCTCCTACGAGCAGTACTTC.